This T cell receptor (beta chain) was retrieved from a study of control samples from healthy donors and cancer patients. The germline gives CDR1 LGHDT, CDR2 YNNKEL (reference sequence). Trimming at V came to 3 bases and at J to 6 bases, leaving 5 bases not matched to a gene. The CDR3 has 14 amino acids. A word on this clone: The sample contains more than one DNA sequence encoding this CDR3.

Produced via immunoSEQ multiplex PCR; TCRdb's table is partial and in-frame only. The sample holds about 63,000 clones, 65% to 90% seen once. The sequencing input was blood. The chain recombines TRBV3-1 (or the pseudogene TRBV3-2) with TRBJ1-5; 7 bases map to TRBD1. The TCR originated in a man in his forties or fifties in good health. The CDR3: CASSHGQVGQPQHF. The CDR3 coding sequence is TGTGCCAGCAGCCACGGACAGGTAGGTCAGCCCCAGCATTTT.